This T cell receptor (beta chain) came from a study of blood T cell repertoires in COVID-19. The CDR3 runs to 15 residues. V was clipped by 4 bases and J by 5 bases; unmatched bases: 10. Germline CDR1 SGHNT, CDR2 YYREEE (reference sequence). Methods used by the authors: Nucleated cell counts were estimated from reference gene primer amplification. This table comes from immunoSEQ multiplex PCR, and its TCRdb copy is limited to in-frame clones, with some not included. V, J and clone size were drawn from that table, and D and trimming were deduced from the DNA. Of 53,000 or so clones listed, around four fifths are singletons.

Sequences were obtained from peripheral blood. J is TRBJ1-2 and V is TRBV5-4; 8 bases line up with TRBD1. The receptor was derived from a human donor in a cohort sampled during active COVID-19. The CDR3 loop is CASSARQGSHYGYTF. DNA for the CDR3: TGTGCCAGCAGCGCGCGACAGGGGAGCCATTATGGCTACACCTTC.